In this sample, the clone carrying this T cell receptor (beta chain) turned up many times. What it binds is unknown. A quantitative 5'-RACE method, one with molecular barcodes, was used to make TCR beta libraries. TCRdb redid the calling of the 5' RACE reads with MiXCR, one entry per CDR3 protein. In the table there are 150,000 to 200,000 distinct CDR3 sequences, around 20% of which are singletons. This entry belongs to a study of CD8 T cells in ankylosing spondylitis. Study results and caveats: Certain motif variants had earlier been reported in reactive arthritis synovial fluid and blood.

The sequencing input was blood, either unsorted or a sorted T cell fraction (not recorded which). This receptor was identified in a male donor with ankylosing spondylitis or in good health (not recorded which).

The CDR3 coding sequence is TGCAGTGCTAGTCGGGACAGGGCCTACGAGCAGTACTTC. Protein sequence: CSASRDRAYEQYF. The chain couples TRBV20-1 to TRBJ2-7; 9 bases line up with TRBD1. The CDR3 is 13 amino acids. In germline, CDR1 is DFQATT, CDR2 SNEGSKA (reference sequence). V trimming: 3 bases; J trimming: 2 bases; junction bases outside the gene matches: 2.